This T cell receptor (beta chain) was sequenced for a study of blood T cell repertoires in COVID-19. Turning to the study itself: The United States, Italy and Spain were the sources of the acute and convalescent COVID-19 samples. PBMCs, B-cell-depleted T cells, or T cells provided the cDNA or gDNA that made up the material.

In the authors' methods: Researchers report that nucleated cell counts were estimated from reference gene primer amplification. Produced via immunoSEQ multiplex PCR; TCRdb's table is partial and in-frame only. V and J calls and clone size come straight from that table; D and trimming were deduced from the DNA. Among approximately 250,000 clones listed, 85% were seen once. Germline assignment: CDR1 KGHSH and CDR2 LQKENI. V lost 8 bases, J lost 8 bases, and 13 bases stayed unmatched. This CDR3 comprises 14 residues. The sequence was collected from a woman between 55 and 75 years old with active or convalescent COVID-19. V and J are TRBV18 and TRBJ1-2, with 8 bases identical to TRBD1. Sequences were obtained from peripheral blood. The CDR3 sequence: CASDQGARGSGYTF. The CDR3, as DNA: TGTGCCAGCGACCAGGGGGCGAGGGGTAGCGGCTACACCTTC.